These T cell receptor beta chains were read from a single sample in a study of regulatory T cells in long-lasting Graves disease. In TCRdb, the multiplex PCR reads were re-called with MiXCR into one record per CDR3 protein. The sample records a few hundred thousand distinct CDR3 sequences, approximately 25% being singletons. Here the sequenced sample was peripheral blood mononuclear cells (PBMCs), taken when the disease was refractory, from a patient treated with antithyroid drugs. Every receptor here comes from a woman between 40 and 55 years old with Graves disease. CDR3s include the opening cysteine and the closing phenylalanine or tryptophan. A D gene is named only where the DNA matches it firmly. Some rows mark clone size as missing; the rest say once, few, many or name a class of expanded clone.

cdr3_nt: TGTGCCAGCAGTGCTACCGGGACCGCCTACGAGCGGTACTTC
cdr3_aa: CASSATGTAYERYF
j_call: TRBJ2-7
d_call: NA
v_call: TRBV6-1
clone_size: NA

cdr3_nt: TGTGCCAGCAGCCCCCTCGTCACCGGGGAGCTGTTTTTT
cdr3_aa: CASSPLVTGELFF
j_call: TRBJ2-2
d_call: NA
v_call: TRBV11-2
clone_size: many

cdr3_nt: TGCAGCGTTGAAGGGACAGGAGGTCAGCCCCAGCATTTT
cdr3_aa: CSVEGTGGQPQHF
j_call: TRBJ1-5
d_call: TRBD1
v_call: TRBV29-1
clone_size: many

cdr3_nt: TGCGCCAGCGGAGGGTCCGGGAACTATGGCTACACCTTC
cdr3_aa: CASGGSGNYGYTF
j_call: TRBJ1-2
d_call: NA
v_call: TRBV5-1
clone_size: NA

cdr3_nt: TGTGCCATCAGTGAGCGGGGGGGAGACAGCTCGGATCAGCCCCAGCATTTT
cdr3_aa: CAISERGGDSSDQPQHF
j_call: TRBJ1-5
d_call: NA
v_call: TRBV10-3
clone_size: many

cdr3_nt: TGTGCCAGCCGGTTGGGCGGTCCCTTCGGGGAGCTGTTTTTT
cdr3_aa: CASRLGGPFGELFF
j_call: TRBJ2-2
d_call: NA
v_call: TRBV28
clone_size: NA

cdr3_nt: TGTGCCAGCAGCTCCTTGCGGGGAGCCTCAGATACGCAGTATTTT
cdr3_aa: CASSSLRGASDTQYF
j_call: TRBJ2-3
d_call: NA
v_call: TRBV3-1
clone_size: NA

cdr3_nt: TGTGCCAGCAGCTTCGGTCAGATACCCTACGAGCAGTACTTC
cdr3_aa: CASSFGQIPYEQYF
j_call: TRBJ2-7
d_call: NA
v_call: TRBV5-6
clone_size: few

cdr3_nt: TGTGCCAGCAGTTTTGTCGGGGCTTCCAATGAGCAGTTCTTC
cdr3_aa: CASSFVGASNEQFF
j_call: TRBJ2-1
d_call: NA
v_call: TRBV28
clone_size: NA

cdr3_nt: TGCAGCGTGCACACCCTACAGGGGGCGATCACCTACAATGAGCAGTTCTTC
cdr3_aa: CSVHTLQGAITYNEQFF
j_call: TRBJ2-1
d_call: TRBD1
v_call: TRBV29-1
clone_size: few

cdr3_nt: TGTGCCAGCAGCGACTTTCCCAGCGTCTCCTACGAGCAGTACTTC
cdr3_aa: CASSDFPSVSYEQYF
j_call: TRBJ2-7
d_call: NA
v_call: TRBV2
clone_size: many

cdr3_nt: TGTGCCAGCAGAGACAGGGGGAACACTGAAGCTTTCTTT
cdr3_aa: CASRDRGNTEAFF
j_call: TRBJ1-1
d_call: TRBD1
v_call: TRBV6-1
clone_size: many

cdr3_nt: TGTGCCAGCAGCCTCCACGGAGAGAACACTGAAGCTTTCTTT
cdr3_aa: CASSLHGENTEAFF
j_call: TRBJ1-1
d_call: NA
v_call: TRBV28
clone_size: many

cdr3_nt: TGTGCCAGCAGTTTCCCCCTCGGACAGGGGAAAGGCGAGCAGTACTTC
cdr3_aa: CASSFPLGQGKGEQYF
j_call: TRBJ2-7
d_call: TRBD1
v_call: TRBV28
clone_size: many

cdr3_nt: TGTGCCAGCAGTCGGACAGGGGGATTCTACAATGAGCAGTTCTTC
cdr3_aa: CASSRTGGFYNEQFF
j_call: TRBJ2-1
d_call: TRBD1
v_call: TRBV6-4
clone_size: few

cdr3_nt: TGCAGTGCACGGGTTCGAGGGGAAGGTGAAAAACTGTTTTTT
cdr3_aa: CSARVRGEGEKLFF
j_call: TRBJ1-4
d_call: NA
v_call: TRBV20-1
clone_size: NA

cdr3_nt: TGTGCCAGCAGCTTCGAGGGGGCAATTAGCACCGGGGAGCTGTTTTTT
cdr3_aa: CASSFEGAISTGELFF
j_call: TRBJ2-2
d_call: TRBD1
v_call: TRBV7-3
clone_size: NA

cdr3_nt: TGTGCCAGCAGTGCGGGGGACAGGGGCTCTGGGGCCAACGTCCTGACTTTC
cdr3_aa: CASSAGDRGSGANVLTF
j_call: TRBJ2-6
d_call: TRBD1
v_call: TRBV28
clone_size: many

cdr3_nt: TGTGCCAGCAGGGGACAGAAAAGCTATGGCTACACCTTC
cdr3_aa: CASRGQKSYGYTF
j_call: TRBJ1-2
d_call: TRBD1
v_call: TRBV28
clone_size: many

cdr3_nt: TGCAGTGCTAGGGGGGCTAATCAGCCCCAGCATTTT
cdr3_aa: CSARGANQPQHF
j_call: TRBJ1-5
d_call: NA
v_call: TRBV20-1
clone_size: NA

cdr3_nt: TGTGCCAGCAGCTTAACGACAGGGCGGTACGAGCAGTACTTC
cdr3_aa: CASSLTTGRYEQYF
j_call: TRBJ2-7
d_call: TRBD1
v_call: TRBV11-2
clone_size: many

cdr3_nt: TGTGCCAGCAGTTACTCCAGGGTTGGCTTGGCCAAAAACATTCAGTACTTC
cdr3_aa: CASSYSRVGLAKNIQYF
j_call: TRBJ2-4
d_call: NA
v_call: TRBV6-5
clone_size: NA

cdr3_nt: TGTGCCAGCAGTTTTGGCCAGATCGGGACCCAGTACTTC
cdr3_aa: CASSFGQIGTQYF
j_call: TRBJ2-5
d_call: NA
v_call: TRBV28
clone_size: many

cdr3_nt: TGTGCCAGCAGCCCTTCACAAACTGTCTACGAGCAGTACTTC
cdr3_aa: CASSPSQTVYEQYF
j_call: TRBJ2-7
d_call: NA
v_call: TRBV6-1
clone_size: many

cdr3_nt: TGTGCCAACAGCGCCCTATTAGGGACAGGAACCGAATACTCTGGGACCAACGTCCTGACTTTC
cdr3_aa: CANSALLGTGTEYSGTNVLTF
j_call: TRBJ2-6
d_call: TRBD1
v_call: TRBV28
clone_size: NA

cdr3_nt: TGCAGCGGTGTACTAGCGGACGCGAACACCGGGGAGCTGTTTTTT
cdr3_aa: CSGVLADANTGELFF
j_call: TRBJ2-2
d_call: TRBD2
v_call: TRBV29-1
clone_size: few

cdr3_nt: TGTGCCAGCAGTCAGGGACAGCCTAATTCACCCCTCCACTTT
cdr3_aa: CASSQGQPNSPLHF
j_call: TRBJ1-6
d_call: TRBD1
v_call: TRBV28
clone_size: many

cdr3_nt: TGTGCCAGCAGTGAATTTGGCAACCCTAATGAAAAACTGTTTTTT
cdr3_aa: CASSEFGNPNEKLFF
j_call: TRBJ1-4
d_call: NA
v_call: TRBV25-1
clone_size: few

cdr3_nt: TGTGCCAGCAGCCCTCCCCGGCAGGGCCAAGAGACCCAGTACTTC
cdr3_aa: CASSPPRQGQETQYF
j_call: TRBJ2-5
d_call: NA
v_call: TRBV13
clone_size: many

cdr3_nt: TGTGCTAGTGGTTTGGGGACAGGGGCCTACGAGCAGTACTTC
cdr3_aa: CASGLGTGAYEQYF
j_call: TRBJ2-7
d_call: TRBD1
v_call: TRBV12-5
clone_size: NA

cdr3_nt: TGTGCCAGCAGTGGACCCCCTGGCAATCAGCCCCAGCATTTT
cdr3_aa: CASSGPPGNQPQHF
j_call: TRBJ1-5
d_call: NA
v_call: TRBV28
clone_size: many

cdr3_nt: TGCAGTGCTGGAGCGGACAGGTTGGCTTTCTTT
cdr3_aa: CSAGADRLAFF
j_call: TRBJ1-1
d_call: TRBD1
v_call: TRBV20-1
clone_size: NA

cdr3_nt: TGTGCCAGCACCCATTCTAGCGGGCCTAGTGTGTCGACCGGGGAGCTGTTTTTT
cdr3_aa: CASTHSSGPSVSTGELFF
j_call: TRBJ2-2
d_call: TRBD2
v_call: TRBV12-3/TRBV12-4
clone_size: few

cdr3_nt: TGTGCCATCCTAAACGAATTGAACACTGAAGCTTTCTTT
cdr3_aa: CAILNELNTEAFF
j_call: TRBJ1-1
d_call: NA
v_call: TRBV10-3
clone_size: NA

cdr3_nt: TGTGCCAGTACAGGGGAAGCGGGAGTCGAGACCCAGTACTTC
cdr3_aa: CASTGEAGVETQYF
j_call: TRBJ2-5
d_call: NA
v_call: TRBV2
clone_size: once

cdr3_nt: TGTGCCAGCAGCCAGACCGGGGAGACCCAGTACTTC
cdr3_aa: CASSQTGETQYF
j_call: TRBJ2-5
d_call: NA
v_call: TRBV3-1
clone_size: many

cdr3_nt: TGTGCCAGCAGCTTAATTGTCGGGGAGACCCAGTACTTC
cdr3_aa: CASSLIVGETQYF
j_call: TRBJ2-5
d_call: NA
v_call: TRBV7-3
clone_size: many

cdr3_nt: TGTGCCAGCAGTCAGGGGCTAGCGGGAGTGGCTGACATTCAGTACTTC
cdr3_aa: CASSQGLAGVADIQYF
j_call: TRBJ2-4
d_call: TRBD2
v_call: TRBV12-3/TRBV12-4
clone_size: many

cdr3_nt: TGTGCCAGCAGTTTTCCGCTTCGGCGGGAGGGAAGCACAGATACGCAGTATTTT
cdr3_aa: CASSFPLRREGSTDTQYF
j_call: TRBJ2-3
d_call: TRBD2
v_call: TRBV28
clone_size: NA

cdr3_nt: TGCAGTGCTAGAGGCGCAGGGGCCGGGGACACTGAAGCTTTCTTT
cdr3_aa: CSARGAGAGDTEAFF
j_call: TRBJ1-1
d_call: NA
v_call: TRBV20-1
clone_size: NA

cdr3_nt: TGTGCCCTGGCCGGGACTAGCGGATACTACGAGCAGTACTTC
cdr3_aa: CALAGTSGYYEQYF
j_call: TRBJ2-7
d_call: TRBD2
v_call: TRBV10-3
clone_size: NA

cdr3_nt: TGTGCCACCAGTGATTTGCAAGCCCAAGTCCGGGACAAACGCCTCGAGCAGTACTTC
cdr3_aa: CATSDLQAQVRDKRLEQYF
j_call: TRBJ2-7
d_call: NA
v_call: TRBV24-1
clone_size: few

cdr3_nt: TGTGCCAGTAGTATTAAGCCGCCCACTGGGCAGCCCCAGCATTTT
cdr3_aa: CASSIKPPTGQPQHF
j_call: TRBJ1-5
d_call: NA
v_call: TRBV19
clone_size: NA

cdr3_nt: TGTGCCAGCACCGGGGGGACAGGGCGGTCTCAGCCCCAGCATTTT
cdr3_aa: CASTGGTGRSQPQHF
j_call: TRBJ1-5
d_call: TRBD1
v_call: TRBV28
clone_size: many

cdr3_nt: TGTGCCAGCAGCGGGGGACAGGGGACCGGGGAGCTGTTTTTT
cdr3_aa: CASSGGQGTGELFF
j_call: TRBJ2-2
d_call: TRBD1
v_call: TRBV2
clone_size: NA

cdr3_nt: TGTGCCAGCAGTCCCGGGGCCCATCAGCCCCAGCATTTT
cdr3_aa: CASSPGAHQPQHF
j_call: TRBJ1-5
d_call: NA
v_call: TRBV28
clone_size: many

cdr3_nt: TGTGCCAGCCTATGGGGCACTATCTACAATGAGCAGTTCTTC
cdr3_aa: CASLWGTIYNEQFF
j_call: TRBJ2-1
d_call: NA
v_call: TRBV6-1
clone_size: NA

cdr3_nt: TGTGCCAGCAGCTCCGGGACAGGGGGAAACACCATATATTTT
cdr3_aa: CASSSGTGGNTIYF
j_call: TRBJ1-3
d_call: TRBD1
v_call: TRBV11-2
clone_size: many